Given below is one TCR beta chain in context. CDR1 and CDR2 (germline): GTSNPN, SVGIG (reference sequence). V was clipped by 3 bases and J by 3 bases, with 11 bases between them. The CDR3 loop spans 13 amino acids. The data originate from a study of blood T cell repertoires in COVID-19. Study at large: COVID-19 samples from acute and convalescent phases originated in the United States, Italy and Spain. Nucleic acid was either cDNA or gDNA, and it came from T cells, B-cell-depleted T cells, or PBMCs.

In the source study's methods: The assay estimated nucleated cells by amplifying reference gene primers. Profiled with immunoSEQ multiplex PCR; TCRdb holds only in-frame clones, not every one. V, J and clone size were drawn from that table, and D and trimming were deduced from the DNA. Among some 96,000 clones listed, about nine tenths were seen once. Sequencing used peripheral blood. This receptor was identified in a man aged 60-69 years with acute or convalescent COVID-19. This chain links TRBV30 with TRBJ1-1; D gene ambiguous. This CDR3 reads CAWRRRVDTEAFF. The CDR3 DNA reads as TGTGCCTGGAGAAGGCGGGTAGACACTGAAGCTTTCTTT.